This TCR beta chain was captured by sequencing in a study of immune evolution from preneoplasia to lung adenocarcinoma. Findings and limits, study-wide: Later-stage lesions appeared to have more T cells, more diversity, less clonality.

A word on this clone: Antigen: not known.

TCRdb's table, derived via immunoSEQ multiplex PCR, lists solely in-frame clones and lacks some. The table lists about 3,600 clones, roughly 75% of them singletons. The V gene's germline CDR1 is SNHLY and CDR2 FYNNEI. CDR3 length: 18 amino acids. The V end was cut by 3 bases, the J end by 6 bases, with 23 bases between. The sequenced sample was FFPE adjacent normal lung tissue. The TCR sequence derives from a person aged 55-80 years with lung adenocarcinoma. The chain links TRBV2 to TRBJ2-2; the D is unclear. The CDR3 is CASSDIRPGRGVPGELFF. As DNA, the CDR3 is TGTGCCAGCAGTGACATTCGTCCAGGCCGAGGTGTTCCCGGGGAGCTGTTTTTT.